The clone carrying this T cell receptor beta chain was seen repeatedly, ten times or more. The data derive from a study of T cells after yellow fever vaccination. TCRdb recomputed calls from the 5' RACE reads with MiXCR, one row per CDR3 protein. Here the sample spans around 350,000 distinct CDR3 sequences, 11% being singletons. Trimming took 1 base from V and 5 from J, leaving 14 bases between them. Germline V CDR1 and CDR2: SGHTA, FQGNSA. The CDR3 extends over 15 amino acids. The sequence derives from a man aged 18-30 years who received the YFV17D yellow fever vaccine. J is TRBJ1-1 and V is TRBV7-2; D remains ambiguous. The sequences come from PBMCs, collected on the day of the first yellow fever vaccination. The CDR3 sequence is CASSLDSSLGTEAFF. CDR3 DNA sequence: TGTGCCAGCAGCTTAGATTCGTCGCTGGGTACTGAAGCTTTCTTT.